The rows below give T cell receptor beta chains drawn from one sample of a study of T cells after yellow fever vaccination. Each CDR3 protein is one row after TCRdb ran MiXCR on the 5' RACE reads. The table includes more than 350,000 distinct CDR3 sequences, approximately 10% detected once. Sequenced material: PBMCs, taken on the day of the first yellow fever vaccination. Every receptor here comes from a man between 18 and 35 years old who received the YFV17D yellow fever vaccine. Both conserved end residues are part of each CDR3. The order of the fields is D gene, V gene, J gene, clone size, CDR3 DNA, CDR3 protein. The D gene is left open where the match is weak. Clone size appears in some rows only: once, few, many, or a class for an expanded clone.

d_gene: TRBD2
v_gene: TRBV6-5
j_gene: TRBJ2-2
abundance: few
CDR3nt: TGTGCCAGCAGTTACTCATTAGCGGGGAACACCGGGGAGCTGTTTTTT
CDR3aa: CASSYSLAGNTGELFF

d_gene: -
v_gene: TRBV28
j_gene: TRBJ1-1
abundance: many
CDR3nt: TGTGCCAGCAGAACGGAAAGGCGGTTGGCTTTCTTT
CDR3aa: CASRTERRLAFF

d_gene: -
v_gene: TRBV12-3/TRBV12-4
j_gene: TRBJ2-3
abundance: -
CDR3nt: TGTGCCAGCAGTTTAACTAGAAGGGATACGCAGTATTTT
CDR3aa: CASSLTRRDTQYF

d_gene: TRBD2
v_gene: TRBV9
j_gene: TRBJ2-1
abundance: -
CDR3nt: TGTGCCAGCAGCGTAGGAGGCTGGGGGGGTGAGCAGTTCTTC
CDR3aa: CASSVGGWGGEQFF

d_gene: -
v_gene: TRBV7-9
j_gene: TRBJ1-1
abundance: few
CDR3nt: TGTGCCAGCGGTACCACCACTGAAGCTTTCTTT
CDR3aa: CASGTTTEAFF

d_gene: -
v_gene: TRBV6-1
j_gene: TRBJ1-6
abundance: few
CDR3nt: TGTGCCAGCAGTGCAGGTAACCTCCACTTT
CDR3aa: CASSAGNLHF

d_gene: -
v_gene: TRBV20-1
j_gene: TRBJ2-5
abundance: few
CDR3nt: TGCAGTGCGCAGGTTCTAGCTTGGGGGGAGACCCAGTACTTC
CDR3aa: CSAQVLAWGETQYF

d_gene: -
v_gene: TRBV7-9
j_gene: TRBJ1-5
abundance: few
CDR3nt: TGTGCCAGCAGCCTGTTCGGGGGGGCTAGTAGCAATCAGCCCCAGCATTTT
CDR3aa: CASSLFGGASSNQPQHF

d_gene: -
v_gene: TRBV6-1
j_gene: TRBJ1-2
abundance: -
CDR3nt: TGTGCCAGCACCCCCCAGGACGAGGGTAACTATGGCTACACCTTC
CDR3aa: CASTPQDEGNYGYTF

d_gene: -
v_gene: TRBV11-2
j_gene: TRBJ2-1
abundance: -
CDR3nt: TGTGCCAGCAGCTTAGATCAGGGGGGGTGGGTCAATGAGCAGTTCTTC
CDR3aa: CASSLDQGGWVNEQFF

d_gene: TRBD2
v_gene: TRBV3-1
j_gene: TRBJ2-5
abundance: -
CDR3nt: TGTGCCAGCAGCCAAGATCTAGGAGGTGGGACTGGACGGGGGGACCTCCAAGAGACCCAGTACTTC
CDR3aa: CASSQDLGGGTGRGDLQETQYF

d_gene: -
v_gene: TRBV14
j_gene: TRBJ2-7
abundance: -
CDR3nt: TGTGCCAGCAGCCCGGAGGGCTTTTCCTACGAGCAGTACTTC
CDR3aa: CASSPEGFSYEQYF

d_gene: -
v_gene: TRBV6-6
j_gene: TRBJ2-3
abundance: few
CDR3nt: TGTGCCAGCAGCTTTGGACAGACAGATACGCAGTATTTT
CDR3aa: CASSFGQTDTQYF

d_gene: -
v_gene: TRBV4-1
j_gene: TRBJ2-1
abundance: few
CDR3nt: TGCGCCAGCAGCCAAGATGGTATAAGACTACGCTCCTACAATGAGCAGTTCTTC
CDR3aa: CASSQDGIRLRSYNEQFF

d_gene: -
v_gene: TRBV28
j_gene: TRBJ1-5
abundance: -
CDR3nt: TGTGCCAGCAGTTTCTGGGAGACGGCCCGCTATAGCAATCAGCCCCAGCATTTT
CDR3aa: CASSFWETARYSNQPQHF

d_gene: TRBD1
v_gene: TRBV6-1
j_gene: TRBJ1-2
abundance: few
CDR3nt: TGTGCCAGCAGTACACCACAAGCCGGGACAGAGTTTAACGGAAATGGCTACACCTTC
CDR3aa: CASSTPQAGTEFNGNGYTF

d_gene: -
v_gene: TRBV7-9
j_gene: TRBJ2-1
abundance: few
CDR3nt: TGTGCCAGCAGCTTATCCCTTATCTACAATGAGCAGTTCTTC
CDR3aa: CASSLSLIYNEQFF

d_gene: -
v_gene: TRBV7-9
j_gene: TRBJ2-1
abundance: many
CDR3nt: TGTGCCAGCAGCTTGGCAGGGGGGCATGAGCAGTTCTTC
CDR3aa: CASSLAGGHEQFF

d_gene: TRBD1
v_gene: TRBV6-5
j_gene: TRBJ2-5
abundance: -
CDR3nt: TGTGCCAGCAGTTTCGGACAGGGATGGGGAGAGACCCAGTACTTC
CDR3aa: CASSFGQGWGETQYF

d_gene: TRBD2
v_gene: TRBV5-1
j_gene: TRBJ2-3
abundance: many
CDR3nt: TGCGCCAGCAGCAAGCCCACTAGCGCTGAGACAGATACGCAGTATTTT
CDR3aa: CASSKPTSAETDTQYF

d_gene: TRBD2
v_gene: TRBV12-3/TRBV12-4
j_gene: TRBJ2-1
abundance: many
CDR3nt: TGTGCCAGCGGGACTAGTCGTCGCAATGAGCAGTTCTTC
CDR3aa: CASGTSRRNEQFF

d_gene: -
v_gene: TRBV10-3
j_gene: TRBJ2-1
abundance: -
CDR3nt: TGTGCCATCAGTGCGGATAATGAGCAGTTCTTC
CDR3aa: CAISADNEQFF

d_gene: -
v_gene: TRBV20-1
j_gene: TRBJ2-5
abundance: few
CDR3nt: TGCAGTGCTAGATCCCTTGGCGGGACCCACCAAGAGACCCAGTACTTC
CDR3aa: CSARSLGGTHQETQYF

d_gene: -
v_gene: TRBV7-8
j_gene: TRBJ2-5
abundance: few
CDR3nt: TGTGCCAGCAGCCCCCGGGCTTGGGGGGAAGAGACCCAGTACTTC
CDR3aa: CASSPRAWGEETQYF

d_gene: -
v_gene: TRBV7-2
j_gene: TRBJ2-7
abundance: few
CDR3nt: TGTGCCAGCAGCTTATCAGCGCGGGCCTACGAGCAGTACTTC
CDR3aa: CASSLSARAYEQYF

d_gene: -
v_gene: TRBV5-1
j_gene: TRBJ2-4
abundance: few
CDR3nt: TGCGCCAGCAGCTTGGGTGGTGCTGGCATTCAGTACTTC
CDR3aa: CASSLGGAGIQYF

d_gene: -
v_gene: TRBV7-3
j_gene: TRBJ2-1
abundance: few
CDR3nt: TGTGCCAGCAGGCTATCCGAGGATGAGCAGTTCTTC
CDR3aa: CASRLSEDEQFF

d_gene: -
v_gene: TRBV6-5
j_gene: TRBJ2-1
abundance: few
CDR3nt: TGTGCCAGCAGACTAAATGGGCTATACAATGAGCAGTTCTTC
CDR3aa: CASRLNGLYNEQFF

d_gene: -
v_gene: TRBV28
j_gene: TRBJ1-3
abundance: few
CDR3nt: TGTGCCAGCAGAGAAAATCGACATTTCTCTGGAAACACCATATATTTT
CDR3aa: CASRENRHFSGNTIYF

d_gene: TRBD2
v_gene: TRBV6-6
j_gene: TRBJ2-1
abundance: -
CDR3nt: TGTGCCAGCACCCTAGCGGGGGGTAATGAGCAGTTCTTC
CDR3aa: CASTLAGGNEQFF

d_gene: -
v_gene: TRBV4-1
j_gene: TRBJ2-1
abundance: -
CDR3nt: TGCGCCAGCAGCCAAGGGTCCCTAGCAGACCACAATGAGCAGTTCTTC
CDR3aa: CASSQGSLADHNEQFF

d_gene: -
v_gene: TRBV5-1
j_gene: TRBJ1-6
abundance: -
CDR3nt: TGCGCCAGCAGCTTGGACGGGACGTTAGGTTCACCCCTCCACTTT
CDR3aa: CASSLDGTLGSPLHF

d_gene: -
v_gene: TRBV5-8
j_gene: TRBJ1-2
abundance: few
CDR3nt: TGTGCCAGCAGCTTATCGCCCGCTAACTATGGCTACACCTTC
CDR3aa: CASSLSPANYGYTF

d_gene: -
v_gene: TRBV5-1
j_gene: TRBJ1-1
abundance: -
CDR3nt: TGCGCCAGCGGGACTGGGGCTGGTGACACTGAAGCTTTCTTT
CDR3aa: CASGTGAGDTEAFF

d_gene: -
v_gene: TRBV6-5
j_gene: TRBJ2-5
abundance: few
CDR3nt: TGTGCCAGCAGTTACGGTTTAGGGAATCGGGAGACCCAGTACTTC
CDR3aa: CASSYGLGNRETQYF

d_gene: -
v_gene: TRBV7-7
j_gene: TRBJ1-3
abundance: -
CDR3nt: TGTGCTAGCACTCCTGCTCTCGGAAACACCATATATTTT
CDR3aa: CASTPALGNTIYF

d_gene: -
v_gene: TRBV7-3
j_gene: TRBJ2-1
abundance: -
CDR3nt: TGTGCCAGCAGCTTTTTCCAAATCTCCCCTCCGGGGGTTTCGGACAATGAGCAGTTCTTC
CDR3aa: CASSFFQISPPGVSDNEQFF

d_gene: -
v_gene: TRBV18
j_gene: TRBJ1-2
abundance: few
CDR3nt: TGTGCCAGCTCCCCGGCGGGCTCTAACTATGGCTACACCTTC
CDR3aa: CASSPAGSNYGYTF

d_gene: -
v_gene: TRBV5-5
j_gene: TRBJ1-1
abundance: -
CDR3nt: TGTGCCAGCAGCTTGGGCCAGGGGTACACTGAAGCTTTCTTT
CDR3aa: CASSLGQGYTEAFF

d_gene: TRBD1
v_gene: TRBV5-4
j_gene: TRBJ1-2
abundance: few
CDR3nt: TGTGCCAGCAGCTCGCCCCAGGGACAGAACTATGGCTACACCTTC
CDR3aa: CASSSPQGQNYGYTF